The 25 T cell receptor beta chains given below trace back to one sample, sequenced in a study of T-cell memory formation after mild COVID-19. Via MiXCR, TCRdb re-called the 5' RACE reads, giving one row per CDR3 protein. The table includes just over 300,000 distinct CDR3 sequences, roughly a fifth detected once. The specimen sequenced was PBMCs or a T cell subset sorted from them (not recorded which). The receptors here all came from a man in his late teens or twenties who had mild COVID-19 (a few samples of this study predate the infection). Cell type and time point are not known.

This clonotype was counted between two and nine times. The chain links TRBV5-1 to TRBJ2-1; D call uncertain. Germline V gives CDR1 SGHRS, CDR2 YFSETQ. This CDR3 contains 15 residues. Trimming shortened V by 4 bases and J by 4 bases, and 15 bases separated the two germline ends. The CDR3 loop is CASSREQTPYNEQFF. The CDR3 DNA sequence: TGCGCCAGCAGCAGGGAACAAACCCCGTACAATGAGCAGTTCTTC.

This chain connects TRBV7-6 to TRBJ2-7; no definite D call. V dropped 5 bases and J dropped 3 bases, with 14 bases sitting between them. CDR1 and CDR2 (germline): SGHVS, FNYEAQ. This CDR3 is built from 14 residues. The CDR3 sequence is CASSIGPIGYEQYV. In DNA, the CDR3 is TGTGCCAGCAGCATCGGGCCGATCGGCTACGAGCAGTACGTC.

The genes are TRBV20-1 and TRBJ2-3; TRBD2 matches at 7 bases. Trimming removed 5 bases from V and 2 bases from J; junction bases left unmatched: 16. The CDR3 is 17 amino acids. Germline CDR1 is DFQATT and CDR2 is SNEGSKA (reference sequence). CDR3 DNA: TGCAGTGCTGCCCCTTACTTACGGGGGGAACACACAGATACGCAGTATTTT. It encodes CSAAPYLRGEHTDTQYF.

In its sample, this clonotype was seen a few times. In DNA, the CDR3 is TGCAGTGCTGTGACTAGCGGGACCCAGTACTTC. Protein sequence: CSAVTSGTQYF. The chain employs TRBV20-1 and TRBJ2-5, with 9 nucleotides matching TRBD2. Trimming took 5 bases from V and 7 from J; bases not matched to a gene: 2. The CDR3 consists of 11 residues. Germline CDR1 reads DFQATT; CDR2 reads SNEGSKA (reference sequence).

This clonotype was detected only a few times. The rearrangement joins TRBV5-1 to TRBJ1-5; D perhaps matches TRBD1 (5 bases). From germline, CDR1 is SGHRS and CDR2 YFSETQ. The CDR3 is 15 residues long. V lost 0 bases and J 3 bases, leaving 10 bases between the germline ends. The CDR3 region has the DNA TGCGCCAGCAGCTTGGAGGGAGGGGCCAATCAGCCCCAGCATTTT. Translated: CASSLEGGANQPQHF.

The J gene is TRBJ2-1, the V gene TRBV9; D not resolved. This CDR3 has 17 residues. Germline CDR1 reads SGDLS; CDR2 reads YYNGEE. With 0 bases removed from V and 9 bases from J, the gap between germline ends came to 22 bases. CDR3 sequence: CASSVDASAWGRGEQFF. For the CDR3, the DNA is TGTGCCAGCAGCGTAGATGCCTCGGCCTGGGGTCGAGGTGAGCAGTTCTTC.

This clonotype was detected a few times. J is TRBJ2-2 and V is TRBV4-3, with D possibly TRBD1 on 5 matching bases. The CDR3 is 17 residues long. V was clipped by 3 bases and J by 5 bases, with 19 bases between them. Germline V gene data show CDR1 as LGHNA and CDR2 as YSLEER. The CDR3 nucleotides are TGCGCCAGCAGCCAGGTTGCCGCACAGACAGAGACCGGGGAGCTGTTTTTT. This encodes CASSQVAAQTETGELFF.

The chain links TRBV28 to TRBJ2-3; 9 positions agree with TRBD2. The CDR3 contains 16 residues. The trim removed 5 bases at V and 5 bases at J, leaving 11 bases unmatched. Germline CDR1 MDHEN, CDR2 SYDVKM. DNA of the CDR3: TGTGCCAGCAGTCCTAGACTAGCGGCGCCGGGAGATACGCAGTATTTT. Its protein product is CASSPRLAAPGDTQYF.

The rearrangement joins TRBV7-9 to TRBJ2-7; 8 nucleotides line up with TRBD1. The CDR3 is 14 residues long. The J segment lost 2 bases and the V segment lost 5 bases, leaving 5 bases of the junction unmatched. CDR1 is SEHNR, CDR2 FQNEAQ, per germline (reference sequence). The CDR3 region has the DNA TGTGCCAGCAGCCCGGGACAGGCAACCTACGAGCAGTACTTC. Translating it yields CASSPGQATYEQYF. The full variable domain, with the rest looked up from reference TRBV7-9 and TRBJ2-7, is DTGVSQNPRHKITKRGQNVTFRCDPISEHNRLYWYRQTLGQGPEFLTYFQNEAQLEKSRLLSDRFSAERPKGSFSTLEIQRTEQGDSAMYLCASSPGQATYEQYFGPGTRLTVT.

This clonotype showed up many times. V and J are TRBV3-1 and TRBJ2-3; D is undetermined. The V end was cut by 0 bases, the J end by 4 bases, with 8 bases between. This CDR3 has 14 amino acids. Germline lookup yields CDR1 LGHDT and CDR2 YNNKEL (reference sequence). CDR3 nucleotide sequence: TGTGCCAGCAGCCAAGAAATACTGGCAGATACGCAGTATTTT. As protein: CASSQEILADTQYF.

The genes are TRBV18 and TRBJ1-1; D not certain. The V and J ends lost 3 bases and 8 bases respectively, with 13 bases between them. From germline, CDR1 is KGHSH and CDR2 LQKENI. The CDR3 extends over 13 amino acids. CDR3 sequence: CASSPTPLPEAFF. CDR3 nucleotide sequence: TGTGCCAGCTCACCTACCCCTTTGCCCGAAGCTTTCTTT.

This clonotype was detected once. V usage is TRBV5-1 and J usage is TRBJ1-6, with TRBD1 matching 8 bases. CDR1 and CDR2 from the germline V gene are SGHRS and YFSETQ. V dropped 0 bases and J dropped 10; count of bases not matched to a gene: 6. CDR3 length equals 15 residues. The CDR3 sequence: CASSLVDRVLSPLHF. The CDR3 DNA sequence: TGCGCCAGCAGCTTGGTGGACAGGGTGTTGTCACCCCTCCACTTT.

This clonotype was detected ten times or more. V and J are TRBV6-5 and TRBJ2-7, with TRBD1 identical over 8 bases. The J segment lost 2 bases and the V segment lost 7 bases, leaving 4 bases of the junction unmatched. Germline CDR1 is MNHEY and CDR2 is SVGAGI. The CDR3 is 13 amino acids. The CDR3 nucleotides read TGTGCCAGCAACTTACAGGGGGCCTACGAGCAGTACTTC. It specifies CASNLQGAYEQYF.

The genes are TRBV15 and TRBJ1-5, with TRBD1 matching 7 bases. The CDR3 is 15 amino acids. Germline V lookup: CDR1 LNHNV, CDR2 YYDKDF (reference sequence). J was trimmed by 5 bases and V by 5 bases; bases with no gene match: 9. The CDR3 sequence: CATSLRETGYQPQHF. CDR3 DNA sequence: TGTGCCACCAGCCTACGAGAGACAGGGTATCAGCCCCAGCATTTT.

This clonotype was recorded a few times. This rearrangement joins TRBV3-1 to TRBJ2-3, with 7 bases aligning to TRBD2. V lost 0 bases to trimming and J lost 13 bases; unmatched junction nucleotides: 10. Germline loops: CDR1 LGHDT, CDR2 YNNKEL (reference sequence). The CDR3 is 14 residues long. The CDR3 spells CASSQEGRLADKYF. The DNA for the CDR3 is TGTGCCAGCAGCCAAGAAGGTCGGCTAGCGGATAAGTATTTT.

A remark on this clonotype: A read error may produce the germline difference seen at one junction end. The rearrangement links TRBV7-9 to TRBJ1-5, with a possible D match to TRBD1 (5 bases). This CDR3 is 15 amino acids long. Germline assignment: CDR1 SEHNR and CDR2 FQNEAQ (reference sequence). Here the CDR3 DNA reads TGTGCCAGCAGTTTAGGATTTACAGGATATCAGCCCCAGCATTTT. As protein: CASSLGFTGYQPQHF.

The chain recombines TRBV20-1 with TRBJ1-5; D is perhaps TRBD1 (5 bases). V was clipped by 1 base and J by 7 bases, with 14 bases between them. Germline V gene lookup returns CDR1 DFQATT and CDR2 SNEGSKA (reference sequence). The CDR3 sequence is 14 residues long. CDR3 in DNA: TGCAGTGCTAGAGTCCGGGCAGGGAGACAGCCCCAGCATTTT. Translation gives CSARVRAGRQPQHF.

This chain uses TRBV12-2 with TRBJ2-5; the D segment call TRBD1 is taken from the table without a DNA check. TRBV12-2 is described as a pseudogene. The CDR3 runs to 17 residues. The CDR3 reads CASRTLLVRGRYETQYF. For the CDR3, the DNA is TGTGCAAGTCGCACCCTTTTGGTTAGGGGACGGTATGAGACCCAGTACTTC.

This clonotype turned up a few times. J is TRBJ2-7 and V is TRBV11-2, with D possibly matching TRBD1 (6 bases). The CDR3 covers 14 residues. The germline V and J ends were trimmed by 1 base and 0 bases, with 7 bases remaining between them. Germline values: CDR1 SGHAT, CDR2 FQNNGV. DNA for the CDR3: TGTGCCAGCAGCTTAGGGGGACACTCCTACGAGCAGTACTTC. Its translation: CASSLGGHSYEQYF.

The rearrangement links TRBV7-6 to TRBJ2-2; D unclear. Germline assignment: CDR1 SGHVS and CDR2 FNYEAQ. V was cut by 2 bases and J by 4 bases, with 11 bases left in between. This CDR3 has 15 amino acids. The CDR3 sequence: CASSLRARLTGELFF. DNA for the CDR3: TGTGCCAGCAGCTTACGAGCTCGGCTCACCGGGGAGCTGTTTTTT.

Written as DNA, the CDR3 is TGCGCCAGCAGCCAAGTGGGTCGGGCGCGGGAAGCTTTCTTT. This gives the protein CASSQVGRAREAFF. The V and J genes are TRBV4-3 and TRBJ1-1; no firm D call. Germline CDR1 is LGHNA and CDR2 is YSLEER. The CDR3 has 14 amino acids. V lost 1 base to trimming and J lost 8 bases, with 14 bases between them.

The CDR3 is CATSREPGSITQYF. DNA of the CDR3: TGTGCCACCAGCAGAGAGCCAGGATCGATAACCCAGTACTTC. The genes are TRBV15 and TRBJ2-5; D uncertain. V was cut by 0 bases and J by 8 bases, with 13 bases left in between. CDR3 size: 14 residues. The germline V gene encodes CDR1 LNHNV and CDR2 YYDKDF (reference sequence).

The J gene is TRBJ1-5, the V gene TRBV12-3 or TRBV12-4, with D perhaps matching TRBD1 (5 bases). The CDR3 spans 13 residues. Trimming stripped 7 bases from V and 4 bases from J, with 11 bases between. Written as DNA, the CDR3 is TGTGCCAGCACCCTACAGGAAAATCAGCCCCAGCATTTT. Its translation: CASTLQENQPQHF.

This clonotype has more than one count but fewer than ten. The chain combines TRBV6-2 or TRBV6-3 with TRBJ2-1; TRBD2 matches at 8 bases. The CDR3 length is 15 residues. With V trimmed by 2 bases and J by 9 bases, 9 bases remained unmatched. Germline V lookup: CDR1 MNHEY, CDR2 SVGEGT. The CDR3 reads CASSYALPLAVEQFF. CDR3 coding DNA: TGTGCCAGCAGTTACGCCTTGCCACTAGCGGTTGAGCAGTTCTTC.

The chain employs TRBV12-3 or TRBV12-4 and TRBJ2-7, with D uncertain. With 5 bases removed from V and 4 bases from J, the gap between germline ends came to 12 bases. The CDR3 sequence is 13 residues long. The CDR3: CASSTDRRYEQYF. CDR3 nucleotide sequence: TGTGCCAGCAGTACGGACCGCCGATACGAGCAGTACTTC.